This is a list of T cell receptor beta chains from one sample in a study of T cell repertoires in ileal Crohn's disease. Generated by immunoSEQ multiplex PCR, the TCRdb table keeps only in-frame clones and is missing some. The sample holds about 11,000 clones; 79% are singletons and the top ten take 7.1%. Sequencing used ileal tissue. All receptors derive from an adult with Crohn's disease. Each CDR3 is given with its conserved first and last residue. Each record gives: J gene, clone size, V gene, D gene, CDR3 protein, CDR3 DNA. A D gene is named only where the DNA matches it firmly. Size values are once, few and many counts, or a class for expanded clones, and some rows have none.

>TRBJ1-2|NA|TRBV28|NA
CASSLTGSPEGGYTF
TGTGCCAGCAGTTTGACCGGGTCTCCTGAGGGTGGCTACACCTTC
>TRBJ2-3|NA|TRBV5-1|NA
CASSLAQDTDTQYF
TGCGCCAGCAGCTTGGCTCAGGACACAGATACGCAGTATTTT
>TRBJ1-6|NA|TRBV2|NA
CASSVFGQGNSPLHF
TGTGCCAGCAGTGTATTTGGGCAGGGGAATTCACCCCTCCACTTT
>TRBJ2-3|NA|TRBV10-3|TRBD1
CAISGQGKGDTQYF
TGTGCCATCAGTGGACAGGGGAAAGGAGATACGCAGTATTTT
>TRBJ2-1|NA|TRBV27|TRBD1
CASSSDQGQGRNEQFF
TGTGCCAGCAGTTCCGACCAGGGACAGGGTAGAAATGAGCAGTTCTTC
>TRBJ1-6|NA|TRBV28|NA
CASSSFGVYNSPLHF
TGTGCCAGCAGCAGCTTCGGGGTTTATAATTCACCCCTCCACTTT
>TRBJ1-5|NA|TRBV27|NA
CASASSPGGNQPQHF
TGTGCCAGCGCCTCGAGCCCCGGAGGCAATCAGCCCCAGCATTTT
>TRBJ1-3|NA|TRBV27|NA
CASSLSWGHSGNTIYF
TGTGCCAGCAGTTTATCGTGGGGCCACTCTGGAAACACCATATATTTT
>TRBJ2-7|NA|TRBV15|TRBD1
CATSGGTGAYEQYF
TGTGCCACCAGCGGAGGGACAGGGGCCTACGAGCAGTACTTC
>TRBJ1-4|few|TRBV7-2|TRBD1
CASSDKGQGGEKLFF
TGTGCCAGCAGCGACAAGGGACAGGGAGGTGAAAAACTGTTTTTT
>TRBJ1-1|few|TRBV6-1|NA
CASTEVGNTEAFF
TGTGCCAGCACCGAAGTCGGGAACACTGAAGCTTTCTTT
>TRBJ2-2|NA|TRBV6-1|TRBD2
CASSVSAGGTGELFF
TGTGCCAGCAGTGTCTCAGCGGGGGGCACCGGGGAGCTGTTTTTT
>TRBJ2-7|NA|TRBV6-5|TRBD1
CASNRQGSYEQYF
TGTGCCAGCAACAGACAGGGGTCCTACGAGCAGTACTTC
>TRBJ1-2|few|TRBV7-9|NA
CASSFPGGNYGYTF
TGTGCCAGCAGCTTCCCCGGCGGGAATTATGGCTACACCTTC
>TRBJ2-5|NA|TRBV23-1|TRBD1
CASSQSTIDRGRAKRETQYF
TGCGCCAGCAGTCAATCCACTATTGACAGGGGGCGCGCAAAGAGAGAGACCCAGTACTTC
>TRBJ1-1|NA|TRBV18|NA
CASSPYQVSTEAFF
TGTGCCAGCTCACCATATCAGGTTTCGACTGAAGCTTTCTTT
>TRBJ1-2|NA|TRBV7-9|NA
CAIAQASYGYTF
TGTGCCATCGCACAGGCGAGCTATGGCTACACCTTC
>TRBJ1-3|NA|TRBV2|NA
CASRNSGPRSGNTIYF
TGTGCCAGCAGAAACTCAGGGCCTCGCTCTGGAAACACCATATATTTT
>TRBJ1-2|NA|TRBV12-1|NA
CASGRIEGFDHGYTF
TGTGCCAGCGGCCGTATCGAGGGCTTTGATCATGGCTACACCTTC
>TRBJ2-7|NA|TRBV7-2|TRBD1
CASSFRTGAGHEQYF
TGTGCCAGCAGCTTTCGGACAGGGGCTGGCCACGAGCAGTACTTC
>TRBJ2-7|NA|TRBV7-2|NA
CASSSYYEQYF
TGTGCCAGCAGCTCGTACTACGAGCAGTACTTC
>TRBJ1-3|once|TRBV30|NA
CAWSKQLGNTIYF
TGTGCCTGGAGTAAACAGTTAGGAAACACCATATATTTT
>TRBJ2-1|NA|TRBV7-9|TRBD2
CASRAFSGAYNEQFF
TGTGCCAGCAGAGCCTTTAGCGGGGCTTACAATGAGCAGTTCTTC
>TRBJ1-1|NA|TRBV6-1|NA
CASRAGQNTEAFF
TGTGCCAGCAGGGCGGGGCAGAACACTGAAGCTTTCTTT
>TRBJ2-1|once|TRBV18|TRBD2
CASSPGRDNEQFF
TGTGCCAGCTCACCCGGGAGGGACAATGAGCAGTTCTTC
>TRBJ1-2|NA|TRBV11-2|TRBD1
CASSPRGTGGRVYGYTF
TGTGCCAGCAGCCCTAGGGGGACAGGGGGAAGGGTTTATGGCTACACCTTC
>TRBJ2-2|NA|TRBV6-5|TRBD1
CASRGTGVRGELFF
TGTGCCAGCAGGGGGACAGGGGTTCGCGGGGAGCTGTTTTTT
>TRBJ2-7|once|TRBV27|NA
CASSSLDRPYEQYF
TGTGCCAGCAGTTCCCTCGACAGACCCTACGAGCAGTACTTC
>TRBJ2-7|NA|TRBV5-1|NA
CASSLGQNYEQYF
TGCGCCAGCAGCTTGGGGCAGAACTACGAGCAGTACTTC
>TRBJ2-7|NA|TRBV2|TRBD1
CASRRQGHEQYF
TGTGCCAGCAGAAGACAGGGCCACGAGCAGTACTTC
>TRBJ1-1|NA|TRBV27|NA
CASSLSKGYEAFF
TGTGCCAGCAGTTTATCGAAGGGGTATGAAGCTTTCTTT
>TRBJ1-1|few|TRBV7-2|NA
CASSWGGSEAFF
TGTGCCAGCAGCTGGGGGGGTTCTGAAGCTTTCTTT
>TRBJ1-1|few|TRBV5-1|NA
CASSLPDSMNTEAFF
TGCGCCAGCAGCTTGCCCGACAGCATGAACACTGAAGCTTTCTTT
>TRBJ1-3|NA|TRBV11-2|NA
CASSPFVSGNTIYF
TGTGCCAGCAGCCCGTTTGTCTCTGGAAACACCATATATTTT
>TRBJ1-1|NA|TRBV2|NA
CASSWMAGSTEAFF
TGTGCCAGCAGTTGGATGGCCGGGAGCACTGAAGCTTTCTTT
>TRBJ2-3|once|TRBV23-1|TRBD1
CASSQSRDRGHGTDTQYF
TGCGCCAGCAGTCAATCCCGGGACAGGGGGCATGGCACAGATACGCAGTATTTT
>TRBJ2-7|NA|TRBV7-2|NA
CASSLTWAAKQYF
TGTGCCAGCAGCTTAACGTGGGCTGCGAAGCAGTACTTC
>TRBJ1-1|NA|TRBV27|NA
CASSFGEDTEAFF
TGTGCCAGCAGCTTTGGTGAGGACACTGAAGCTTTCTTT
>TRBJ2-3|few|TRBV19|TRBD2
CASSLASGASTDTQYF
TGTGCCAGTAGTCTGGCTAGCGGGGCTAGCACAGATACGCAGTATTTT
>TRBJ1-1|NA|TRBV5-8|TRBD1
CASSFGQGPAVGTEAFF
TGTGCCAGCAGCTTCGGACAGGGACCAGCGGTGGGCACTGAAGCTTTCTTT
>TRBJ1-2|NA|TRBV5-1|NA
CASSPPEQGPYGYTF
TGCGCCAGCAGCCCACCTGAACAGGGACCCTATGGCTACACCTTC
>TRBJ2-7|NA|TRBV30|NA
CAGSRGSGTVQYF
TGTGCCGGGAGCAGGGGCTCCGGGACGGTGCAGTACTTC
>TRBJ1-5|NA|TRBV28|NA
CASSQGNTAGQPQHF
TGTGCCAGCTCCCAGGGTAACACAGCCGGTCAGCCCCAGCATTTT
>TRBJ2-7|NA|TRBV5-4|NA
CASSLGPGGLSNEQYF
TGTGCCAGCAGCTTGGGCCCGGGGGGCCTCAGTAACGAGCAGTACTTC
>TRBJ2-5|NA|TRBV9|NA
CASSVGQTPGETQYF
TGTGCCAGCAGCGTAGGGCAGACCCCCGGGGAGACCCAGTACTTC
>TRBJ2-5|once|TRBV29-1|NA
CSVGEIMKETQYF
TGCAGCGTTGGCGAGATTATGAAAGAGACCCAGTACTTC
>TRBJ1-4|NA|TRBV19|NA
CASSLRNGEKLFF
TGTGCCAGTTCCCTACGGAACGGGGAAAAACTGTTTTTT
>TRBJ1-2|NA|TRBV18|NA
CASSPPESPRGYGYTF
TGTGCCAGCTCACCACCGGAGTCCCCCCGTGGCTATGGCTACACCTTC
>TRBJ1-4|NA|TRBV2|NA
CASSGGRTNEKLFF
TGTGCCAGCAGCGGGGGGCGGACTAATGAAAAACTGTTTTTT
>TRBJ2-7|once|TRBV7-9|NA
CASMTGGHYEQYF
TGTGCCAGCATGACCGGGGGGCACTACGAGCAGTACTTC
>TRBJ2-6|few|TRBV5-4|NA
CASSLTRDSGANVLTF
TGTGCCAGCAGCTTAACACGGGACTCTGGGGCCAACGTCCTGACTTTC
>TRBJ1-6|NA|TRBV29-1|TRBD1
CSVEEWDRDSPLHF
TGCAGCGTTGAAGAATGGGACAGGGACTCACCCCTCCACTTT
>TRBJ2-2|NA|TRBV6-5|NA
CASSLQGSGELFF
TGTGCCAGCAGCCTACAGGGCAGCGGGGAGCTGTTTTTT
>TRBJ1-5|NA|TRBV7-8|TRBD1
CASSKDRGQRDNQPQHF
TGTGCCAGCAGCAAGGACAGGGGGCAGAGGGACAATCAGCCCCAGCATTTT
>TRBJ1-3|NA|TRBV7-9|NA
CASSLLEDRGNTIYF
TGTGCCAGCAGCTTACTAGAAGACAGGGGAAACACCATATATTTT
>TRBJ1-2|NA|TRBV6-5|NA
CASSYTVRGGYGYTF
TGTGCCAGCAGTTATACCGTCAGGGGAGGGTATGGCTACACCTTC